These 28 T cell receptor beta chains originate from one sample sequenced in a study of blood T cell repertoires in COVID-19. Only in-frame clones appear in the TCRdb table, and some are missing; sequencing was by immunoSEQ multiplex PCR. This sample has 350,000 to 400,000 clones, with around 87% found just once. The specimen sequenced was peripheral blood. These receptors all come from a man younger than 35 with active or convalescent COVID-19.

CDR3 DNA: TGTGCCAGTAGTATTGAGAAAATCTCTGGAAACACCATATATTTT. Translating gives CASSIEKISGNTIYF. The chain has TRBV19 and TRBJ1-3; no clear D. Between the trimmed V and J ends, which lost 3 bases and 0 bases, there was a span of 9 bases. Germline V CDR1 and CDR2: LNHDA, SQIVND (reference sequence). The length of the CDR3 is 15 residues.

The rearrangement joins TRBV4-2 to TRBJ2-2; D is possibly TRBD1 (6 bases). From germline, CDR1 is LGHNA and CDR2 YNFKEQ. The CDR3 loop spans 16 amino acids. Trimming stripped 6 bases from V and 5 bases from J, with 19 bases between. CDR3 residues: CASRRGGRGWTGELFF. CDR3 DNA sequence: TGTGCCAGCAGAAGAGGTGGCAGGGGTTGGACCGGGGAGCTGTTTTTT.

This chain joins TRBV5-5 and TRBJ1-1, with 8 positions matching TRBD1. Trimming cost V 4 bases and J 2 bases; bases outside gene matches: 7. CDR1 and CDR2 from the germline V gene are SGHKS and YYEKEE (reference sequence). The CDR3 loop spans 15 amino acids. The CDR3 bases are TGTGCCAGCAGCACTAGAGACAGGGGCAACACTGAAGCTTTCTTT. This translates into CASSTRDRGNTEAFF.

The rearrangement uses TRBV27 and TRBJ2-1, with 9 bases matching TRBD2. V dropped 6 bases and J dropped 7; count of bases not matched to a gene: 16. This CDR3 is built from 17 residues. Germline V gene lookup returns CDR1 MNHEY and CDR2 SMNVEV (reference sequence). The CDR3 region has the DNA TGTGCCAGCAGCCGAGACCGCGGGCTAGCGGGATTGAATGAGCAGTTCTTC. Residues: CASSRDRGLAGLNEQFF.

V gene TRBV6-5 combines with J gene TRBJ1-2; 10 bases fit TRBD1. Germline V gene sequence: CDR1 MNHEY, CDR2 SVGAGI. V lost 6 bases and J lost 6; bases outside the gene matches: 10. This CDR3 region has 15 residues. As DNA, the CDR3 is TGTGCCAGCAGACCCTCCAAAGGACAGGGGGATGGCTACACCTTC. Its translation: CASRPSKGQGDGYTF.

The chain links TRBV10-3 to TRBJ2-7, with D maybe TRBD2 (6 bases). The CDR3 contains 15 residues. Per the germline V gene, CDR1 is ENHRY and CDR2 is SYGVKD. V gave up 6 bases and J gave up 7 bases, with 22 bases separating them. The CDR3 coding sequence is TGTGCCATCAGCCAACTAGCCCTGGGGTCGGGAGAGCAGTACTTC. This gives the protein CAISQLALGSGEQYF.

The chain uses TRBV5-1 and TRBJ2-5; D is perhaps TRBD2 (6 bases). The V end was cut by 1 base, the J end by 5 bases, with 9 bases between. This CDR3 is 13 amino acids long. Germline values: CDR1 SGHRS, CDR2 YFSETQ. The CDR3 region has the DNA TGCGCCAGCAGCTTGAGCCTAGCGGAGACCCAGTACTTC. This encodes CASSLSLAETQYF. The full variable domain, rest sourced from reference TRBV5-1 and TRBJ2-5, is KAGVTQTPRYLIKTRGQQVTLSCSPISGHRSVSWYQQTPGQGLQFLFEYFSETQRNKGNFPGRFSGRQFSNSRSEMNVSTLELGDSALYLCASSLSLAETQYFGPGTRLLVL.

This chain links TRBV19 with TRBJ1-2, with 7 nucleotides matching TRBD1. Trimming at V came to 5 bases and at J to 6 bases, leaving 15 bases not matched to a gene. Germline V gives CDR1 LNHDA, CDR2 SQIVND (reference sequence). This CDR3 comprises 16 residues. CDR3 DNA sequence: TGTGCCAGTAGTTTCCCGGGACGGACAGGCCTCAATGGCTACACCTTC. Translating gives CASSFPGRTGLNGYTF.

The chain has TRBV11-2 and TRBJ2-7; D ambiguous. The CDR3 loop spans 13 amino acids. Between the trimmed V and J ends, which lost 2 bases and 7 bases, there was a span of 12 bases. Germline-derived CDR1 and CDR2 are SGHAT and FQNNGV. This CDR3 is CASSLQVAEEQYF. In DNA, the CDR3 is TGTGCCAGCAGCTTACAAGTGGCCGAAGAGCAGTACTTC.

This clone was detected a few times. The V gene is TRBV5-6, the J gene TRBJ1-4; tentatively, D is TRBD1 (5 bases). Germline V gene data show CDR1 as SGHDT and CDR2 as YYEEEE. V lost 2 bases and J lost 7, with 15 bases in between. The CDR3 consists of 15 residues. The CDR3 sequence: CASSFLGAAGEKLFF. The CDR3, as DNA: TGTGCCAGCAGCTTTCTCGGGGCAGCGGGTGAAAAACTGTTTTTT.

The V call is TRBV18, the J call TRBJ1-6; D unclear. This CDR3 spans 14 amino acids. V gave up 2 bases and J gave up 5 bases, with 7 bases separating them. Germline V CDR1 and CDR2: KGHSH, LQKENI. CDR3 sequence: CASSPVTDNSPLHF. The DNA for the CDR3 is TGTGCCAGCTCACCAGTTACAGATAATTCACCCCTCCACTTT. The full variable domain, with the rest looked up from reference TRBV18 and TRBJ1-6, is NAGVMQNPRHLVRRRGQEARLRCSPMKGHSHVYWYRQLPEEGLKFMVYLQKENIIDESGMPKERFSAEFPKEGPSILRIQQVVRGDSAAYFCASSPVTDNSPLHFGNGTRLTVT.

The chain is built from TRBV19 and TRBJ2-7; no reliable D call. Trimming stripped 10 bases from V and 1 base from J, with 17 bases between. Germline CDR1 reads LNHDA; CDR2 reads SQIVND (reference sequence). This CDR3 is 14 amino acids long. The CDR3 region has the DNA TGTGCCACCTCTATAGGAGTGGCTTCCTACGAGCAGTACTTC. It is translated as CATSIGVASYEQYF.

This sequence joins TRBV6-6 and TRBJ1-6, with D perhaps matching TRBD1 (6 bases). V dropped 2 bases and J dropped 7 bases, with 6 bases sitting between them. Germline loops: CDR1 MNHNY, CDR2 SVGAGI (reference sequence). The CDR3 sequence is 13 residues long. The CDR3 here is CASSYGQNSPLHF. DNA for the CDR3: TGTGCCAGCAGTTACGGACAGAATTCACCCCTCCACTTT.

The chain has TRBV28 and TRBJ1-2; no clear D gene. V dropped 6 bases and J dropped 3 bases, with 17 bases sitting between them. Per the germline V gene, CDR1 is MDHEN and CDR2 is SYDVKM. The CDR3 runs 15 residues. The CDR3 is CASSPADGLYYGYTF. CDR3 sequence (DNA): TGTGCCAGCAGCCCCGCCGATGGCCTTTACTATGGCTACACCTTC.

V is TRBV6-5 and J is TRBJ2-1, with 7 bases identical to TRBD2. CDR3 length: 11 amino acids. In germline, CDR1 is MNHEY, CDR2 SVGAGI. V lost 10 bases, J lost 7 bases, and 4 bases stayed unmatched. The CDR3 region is CATRLANEQFF. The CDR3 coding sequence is TGTGCCACCCGACTAGCTAATGAGCAGTTCTTC.

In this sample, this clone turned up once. The CDR3 nucleotides are TGTGCCAGCAGCCTGCAGGGGCGTAATGAAAAACTGTTTTTT. This sequence encodes CASSLQGRNEKLFF. This chain connects TRBV7-2 to TRBJ1-4; D possibly corresponds to TRBD1 (6 bases). V lost 5 bases and J 4 bases, leaving 11 bases between the germline ends. The CDR3 sequence is 14 residues long. Germline V lookup: CDR1 SGHTA, CDR2 FQGNSA.

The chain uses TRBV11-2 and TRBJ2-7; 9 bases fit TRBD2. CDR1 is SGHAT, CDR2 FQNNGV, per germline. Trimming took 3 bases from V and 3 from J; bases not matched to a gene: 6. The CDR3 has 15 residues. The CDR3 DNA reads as TGTGCCAGCAGCTTTGGGCTAGCGGGGTTCTACGAGCAGTACTTC. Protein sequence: CASSFGLAGFYEQYF.

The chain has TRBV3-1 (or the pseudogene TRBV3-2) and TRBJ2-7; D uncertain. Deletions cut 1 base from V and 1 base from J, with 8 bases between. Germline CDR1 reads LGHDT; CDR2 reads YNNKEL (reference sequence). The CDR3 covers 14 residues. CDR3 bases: TGTGCCAGCAGCCAAGGTTTCCTATCCTACGAGCAGTACTTC. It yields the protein CASSQGFLSYEQYF.

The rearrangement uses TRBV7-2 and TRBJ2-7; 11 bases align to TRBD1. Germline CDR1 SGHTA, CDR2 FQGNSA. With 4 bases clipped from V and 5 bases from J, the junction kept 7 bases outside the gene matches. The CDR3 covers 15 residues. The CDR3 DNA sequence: TGTGCCAGCAGCTACTCCTGGACAGGGGGCAACGAGCAGTACTTC. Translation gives CASSYSWTGGNEQYF.

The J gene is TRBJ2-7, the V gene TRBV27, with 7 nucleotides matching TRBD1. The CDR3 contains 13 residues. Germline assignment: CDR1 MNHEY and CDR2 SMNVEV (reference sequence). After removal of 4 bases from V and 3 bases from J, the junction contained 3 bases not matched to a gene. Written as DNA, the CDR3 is TGTGCCAGCAGTTATCGGACAGGCTACGAGCAGTACTTC. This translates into CASSYRTGYEQYF.

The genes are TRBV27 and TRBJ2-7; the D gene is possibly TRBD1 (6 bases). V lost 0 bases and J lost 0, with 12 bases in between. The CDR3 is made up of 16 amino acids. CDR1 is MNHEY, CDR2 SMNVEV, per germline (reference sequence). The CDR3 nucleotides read TGTGCCAGCAGTTTATCGATCGGGGACATCTCCTACGAGCAGTACTTC. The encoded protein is CASSLSIGDISYEQYF.

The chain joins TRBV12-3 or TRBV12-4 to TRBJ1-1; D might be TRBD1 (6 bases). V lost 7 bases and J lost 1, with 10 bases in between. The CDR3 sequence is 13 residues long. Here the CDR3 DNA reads TGTGCCAGCACGGGACAAAGGAACACTGAAGCTTTCTTT. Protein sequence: CASTGQRNTEAFF.

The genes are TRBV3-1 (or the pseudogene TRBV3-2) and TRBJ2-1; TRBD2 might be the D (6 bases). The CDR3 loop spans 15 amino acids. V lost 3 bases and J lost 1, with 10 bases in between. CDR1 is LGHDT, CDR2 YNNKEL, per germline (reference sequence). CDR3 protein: CASSQDAGSYNEQFF. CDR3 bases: TGTGCCAGCAGCCAGGACGCGGGGTCCTACAATGAGCAGTTCTTC.

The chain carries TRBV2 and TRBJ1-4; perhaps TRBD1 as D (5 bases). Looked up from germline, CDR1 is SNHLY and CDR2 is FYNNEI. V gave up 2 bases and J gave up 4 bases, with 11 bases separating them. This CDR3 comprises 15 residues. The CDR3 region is CASSEISTDNEKLFF. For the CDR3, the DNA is TGTGCCAGCAGTGAAATTTCGACAGATAATGAAAAACTGTTTTTT.

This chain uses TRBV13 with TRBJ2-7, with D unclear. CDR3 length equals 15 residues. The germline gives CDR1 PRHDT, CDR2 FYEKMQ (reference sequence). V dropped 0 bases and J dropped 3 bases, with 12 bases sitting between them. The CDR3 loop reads CASSLGLTLSYEQYF. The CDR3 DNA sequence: TGTGCCAGCAGCTTAGGCCTAACCCTAAGCTACGAGCAGTACTTC.

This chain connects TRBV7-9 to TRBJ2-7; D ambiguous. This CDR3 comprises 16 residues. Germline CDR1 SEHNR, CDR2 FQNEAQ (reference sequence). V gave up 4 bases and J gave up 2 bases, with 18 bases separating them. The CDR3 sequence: CASSWQKVGDPYEQYF. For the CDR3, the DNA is TGTGCCAGCAGCTGGCAGAAGGTGGGCGACCCCTACGAGCAGTACTTC.

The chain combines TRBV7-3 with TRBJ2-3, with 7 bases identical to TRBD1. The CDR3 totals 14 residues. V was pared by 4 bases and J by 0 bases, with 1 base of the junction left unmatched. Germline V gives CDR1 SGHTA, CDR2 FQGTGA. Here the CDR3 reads CASSSGQSTDTQYF. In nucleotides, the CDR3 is TGTGCCAGCAGCTCGGGACAGAGCACAGATACGCAGTATTTT.

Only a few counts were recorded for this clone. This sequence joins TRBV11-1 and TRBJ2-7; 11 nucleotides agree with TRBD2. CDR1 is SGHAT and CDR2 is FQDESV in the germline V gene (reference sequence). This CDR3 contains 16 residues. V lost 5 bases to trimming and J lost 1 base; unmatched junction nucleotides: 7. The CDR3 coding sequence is TGTGCCAGCAGCCCACGGACTAGCGGGTTTTCCTACGAGCAGTACTTC. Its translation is CASSPRTSGFSYEQYF.